The rows below give T cell receptor beta chains drawn from one sample of a study of PD-1 blockade in classical Hodgkin lymphoma. Some clones are missing from TCRdb's copy, which holds only in-frame ones; the method was immunoSEQ multiplex PCR. The profile covers approximately 59,000 clones, with 80% to 95% appearing a single time and 10% taken by the ten largest. Sequencing used peripheral blood mononuclear cells (PBMCs), obtained before the second cycle of nivolumab. The receptors were gathered from a human donor with classical Hodgkin lymphoma. CDR3s include the opening cysteine and the closing phenylalanine or tryptophan. D genes are given only for firm matches. Some rows mark clone size as missing; the rest say once, few, many or name a class of expanded clone.

TRBD1,-,TRBV9,TRBJ1-2,CASSFTGTGDGYTF,TGTGCCAGCAGCTTTACCGGGACAGGGGATGGCTACACCTTC
TRBD2,-,TRBV29-1,TRBJ2-3,CSVEGIASGRTFTDTQYF,TGCAGCGTTGAAGGAATTGCTAGCGGGAGAACCTTCACAGATACGCAGTATTTT
TRBD1,-,TRBV2,TRBJ1-1,CASRGTGEINTEAFF,TGTGCCAGCAGGGGGACAGGGGAAATTAACACTGAAGCTTTCTTT
-,-,TRBV7-8,TRBJ2-7,CASSLARRGWKTGEQYF,TGTGCCAGCAGCTTAGCGCGAAGGGGTTGGAAAACCGGCGAGCAGTACTTC
-,-,TRBV5-6,TRBJ1-3,CASSSTNQQGLPGNTIYF,TGTGCCAGCAGCAGCACAAACCAACAGGGATTGCCTGGAAACACCATATATTTT
TRBD2,-,TRBV6-5,TRBJ2-5,CASSYSGLAGETQYF,TGTGCCAGCAGTTACTCCGGCCTAGCGGGAGAGACCCAGTACTTC
-,-,TRBV19,TRBJ2-7,CASIVGIRGEQYF,TGTGCCAGTATTGTAGGGATCCGGGGGGAGCAGTACTTC
-,-,TRBV7-8,TRBJ2-7,CASSLDGWSSYEQYF,TGTGCCAGCAGTCTTGACGGTTGGAGCTCCTACGAGCAGTACTTC
-,-,TRBV6-6,TRBJ2-3,CASSYSERSPTDTQYF,TGTGCCAGCAGTTACTCAGAGCGGAGCCCCACAGATACGCAGTATTTT
-,-,TRBV27,TRBJ2-2,CASRAGLNTGELFF,TGTGCCAGCAGGGCGGGGTTGAACACCGGGGAGCTGTTTTTT
-,-,TRBV5-1,TRBJ2-7,CASSPRTDRSSYEQYF,TGCGCCAGCAGCCCTCGTACAGATCGGTCCTCCTACGAGCAGTACTTC
-,-,TRBV11-2,TRBJ2-3,CASSLVSRADTQYF,TGTGCCAGCAGCTTAGTTTCAAGAGCAGATACGCAGTATTTT
-,-,TRBV28,TRBJ2-7,CASSSGGFYEQYF,TGTGCCAGCAGTTCCGGTGGGTTCTACGAGCAGTACTTC
-,-,TRBV6-1,TRBJ2-2,CASSVQGYTGELFF,TGTGCCAGCAGTGTGCAGGGGTACACCGGGGAGCTGTTTTTT
-,once,TRBV13,TRBJ2-3,CASSTRLPSTDTQYF,TGTGCCAGCAGCACCCGACTACCTAGCACAGATACGCAGTATTTT
-,-,TRBV7-9,TRBJ2-3,CASSTVLEGTDTQYF,TGTGCCAGCAGCACCGTCCTGGAGGGCACAGATACGCAGTATTTT
-,-,TRBV15,TRBJ1-2,CATSRDLSSPTFYGYTF,TGTGCCACCAGCAGAGATTTATCGTCCCCTACTTTCTATGGCTACACCTTC
TRBD1,-,TRBV7-9,TRBJ1-2,CASSLTDRDHGYTF,TGTGCCAGCAGCTTGACGGACAGGGACCATGGCTACACCTTC
-,once,TRBV5-6,TRBJ1-2,CASSIQAGGFYGYTF,TGTGCCAGCAGCATACAAGCCGGGGGATTCTATGGCTACACCTTC
TRBD2,-,TRBV2,TRBJ2-2,CASSVVAGGPGRTGELFF,TGTGCCAGCAGTGTGGTAGCGGGGGGGCCTGGTCGCACCGGGGAGCTGTTTTTT
-,-,TRBV7-9,TRBJ2-7,CASSLGGLSEQYF,TGTGCCAGCAGCTTAGGCGGTCTTAGCGAGCAGTACTTC
-,-,TRBV6-6,TRBJ1-2,CASSYGGSYGYTF,TGTGCCAGCAGTTACGGGGGGTCCTATGGCTACACCTTC
TRBD1,-,TRBV9,TRBJ2-5,CASSAQGARQETQYF,TGTGCCAGCAGCGCTCAGGGGGCCAGGCAAGAGACCCAGTACTTC
-,-,TRBV19,TRBJ2-3,CASRLRGTSSTDTQYF,TGTGCCAGTAGATTGAGGGGCACCTCTAGCACAGATACGCAGTATTTT
TRBD1,-,TRBV5-1,TRBJ2-3,CASSLMGQGAVDTQYF,TGCGCCAGCAGCTTGATGGGACAGGGGGCAGTTGATACGCAGTATTTT
TRBD1,-,TRBV15,TRBJ1-3,CATRDTGGAGNTIYF,TGTGCCACCCGGGATACAGGGGGTGCTGGAAACACCATATATTTT
-,-,TRBV9,TRBJ2-7,CASSTGLSSYEQYF,TGTGCCAGCAGCACAGGGTTGAGCTCCTACGAGCAGTACTTC
-,-,TRBV4-3,TRBJ2-7,CASAPGTQYYEQYF,TGCGCCAGCGCCCCCGGGACACAGTACTACGAGCAGTACTTC
-,once,TRBV27,TRBJ1-2,CASSFGTGSYGYTF,TGTGCCAGCAGTTTTGGTACAGGGAGTTATGGCTACACCTTC
-,-,TRBV7-3,TRBJ2-3,CASSRRGDGTDTQYF,TGTGCCAGCAGCCGCCGAGGGGACGGGACAGATACGCAGTATTTT
-,few,TRBV29-1,TRBJ2-7,CSVAKGARYEQYF,TGCAGCGTTGCAAAAGGGGCGAGGTACGAGCAGTACTTC
-,-,TRBV7-2,TRBJ2-5,CASSRWSQETQYF,TGTGCCAGCAGCCGATGGTCGCAGGAGACCCAGTACTTC
TRBD2,once,TRBV6-4,TRBJ2-2,CASSDTLAGGYTGELFF,TGTGCCAGCAGTGACACATTAGCGGGAGGTTACACCGGGGAGCTGTTTTTT
-,-,TRBV28,TRBJ1-4,CASSPMGPLNEKLFF,TGTGCCAGCAGCCCCATGGGCCCTCTTAATGAAAAACTGTTTTTT